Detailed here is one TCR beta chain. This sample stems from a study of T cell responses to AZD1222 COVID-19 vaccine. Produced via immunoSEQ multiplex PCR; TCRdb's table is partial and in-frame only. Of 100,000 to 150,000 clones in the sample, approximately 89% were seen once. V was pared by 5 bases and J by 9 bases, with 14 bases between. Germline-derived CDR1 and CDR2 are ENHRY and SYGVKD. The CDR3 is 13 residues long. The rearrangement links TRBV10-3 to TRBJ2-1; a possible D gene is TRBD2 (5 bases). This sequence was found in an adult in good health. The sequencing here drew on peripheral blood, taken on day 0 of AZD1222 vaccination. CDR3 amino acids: CAISSSASREQFF. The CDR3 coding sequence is TGTGCCATCAGTTCGTCGGCTAGCCGTGAGCAGTTCTTC.